The T cell receptor beta chain described here comes from a study of blood T cell repertoires in COVID-19. V was trimmed by 0 bases and J by 3 bases, leaving 7 bases between them. Germline values: CDR1 MGHRA, CDR2 YSYEKL. There are 14 residues in the CDR3. In this sample, this clone turned up a few times. Data came from immunoSEQ multiplex PCR; TCRdb stores just in-frame clones and leaves some out. The table has more than 60,000 clones, 88% seen once. This sequence joins TRBV4-1 and TRBJ2-3; weak D call: TRBD1 (6 bases). The material sequenced was peripheral blood. This receptor was taken from a woman in her fifties or sixties with COVID-19, enrolled during active disease. In DNA, the CDR3 is TGCGCCAGCAGCCAAGACAGGGGTACAGATACGCAGTATTTT. It translates to CASSQDRGTDTQYF.